This T cell receptor (beta chain) stems from a study of blood T cell repertoires in COVID-19. The overall study: From T cells, B-cell-depleted T cells, or PBMCs came the material, which was cDNA or gDNA.

The germline V gene has CDR1 MNHEY and CDR2 SMNVEV (reference sequence). The V end was cut by 5 bases, the J end by 5 bases, with 12 bases between. The CDR3 is 13 amino acids. Only in-frame clones appear in the TCRdb table, and some are missing; sequencing was by immunoSEQ multiplex PCR. Of under 85,000 clones listed, around 90% are singletons. The TCR was taken from a middle-aged man with acute or convalescent COVID-19. The J gene is TRBJ1-1, the V gene TRBV27; TRBD1 is a possible D gene (6 bases). The sequencing input was peripheral blood. The CDR3, as DNA: TGTGCCAGCAGTGTAACAGGGCGAACTGAAGCTTTCTTT. This translates into CASSVTGRTEAFF.